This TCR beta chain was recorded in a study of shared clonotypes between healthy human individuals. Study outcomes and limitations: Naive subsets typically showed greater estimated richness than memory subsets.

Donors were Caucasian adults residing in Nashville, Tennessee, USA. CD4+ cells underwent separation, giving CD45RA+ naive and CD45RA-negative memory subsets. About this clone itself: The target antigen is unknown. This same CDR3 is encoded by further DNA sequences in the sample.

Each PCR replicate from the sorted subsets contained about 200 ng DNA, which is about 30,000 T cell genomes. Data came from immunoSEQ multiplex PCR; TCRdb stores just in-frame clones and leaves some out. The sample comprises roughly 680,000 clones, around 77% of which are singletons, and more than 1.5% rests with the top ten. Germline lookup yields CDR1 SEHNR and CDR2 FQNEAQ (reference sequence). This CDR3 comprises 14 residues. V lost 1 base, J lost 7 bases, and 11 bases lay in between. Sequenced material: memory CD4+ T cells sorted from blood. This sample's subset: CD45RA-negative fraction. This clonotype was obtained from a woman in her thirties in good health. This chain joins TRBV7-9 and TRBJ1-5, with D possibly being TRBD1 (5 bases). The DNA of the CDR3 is TGTGCCAGCAGCTTAGACGGGGGATACCAGCCCCAGCATTTT. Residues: CASSLDGGYQPQHF.